A selection of T cell receptor beta chains follows, all from one sample in a study of blood T cell repertoires in COVID-19. Measured with immunoSEQ multiplex PCR; TCRdb has only the in-frame clones, and not every one. In the table there are about 460,000 clones, approximately 90% of which are singletons. The sequencing sample was made of PBMCs or T cells enriched from blood (not recorded which). Receptors were obtained from an older woman who had recovered from COVID-19. The conserved cysteine and the conserved F or W are not part of the CDR3 here.

v_call	j_call	cdr3_length	cdr3_aa
TRBV24-1	TRBJ1-6	15	ATSDSRDRLYNSPLH
TRBV19	TRBJ1-1	15	ASSIGLQRDWDTEAF
TRBV29-1	TRBJ1-2	13	SVEPQRGRRYGYT
TRBV5-1	TRBJ2-1	13	ASSLVGQMNNEQF
TRBV19	TRBJ1-1	13	ASTPWGGIGTEAF
TRBV9	TRBJ2-3	13	ASSVLGGPADTQY
TRBV10-3	TRBJ1-2	13	AISETTGAPGGYT
TRBV3-1/TRBV3-2	TRBJ1-3	12	ASSPGGILNTIY
TRBV11-2	TRBJ1-1	13	ASSLGQIPTGEAF
TRBV6-2/TRBV6-3	TRBJ2-3	13	ASSRAGTGTDTQY
TRBV4-1	TRBJ2-3	15	ASSRGGAGTMTDTQY
TRBV7-2	TRBJ2-1	13	ASTSLGLGRHEQF
TRBV5-4	TRBJ2-1	12	ASSSDYRGNEQF
TRBV18	TRBJ1-2	15	ASSPEGRPGANYGYT
TRBV3-1/TRBV3-2	TRBJ2-1	13	ASSQGGLAGGSRF
TRBV18	TRBJ1-5	11	ASSPDSGTGWD
TRBV6-5	TRBJ1-5	13	ASVPRGGLHQPQH
TRBV6-5	TRBJ2-1	11	ASRTSIGHEQF
TRBV2	TRBJ2-5	9	ASKTGETQY
TRBV27	TRBJ2-3	11	ASSWTGKDTQY
TRBV5-5	TRBJ1-3	11	ASSYGLGNTIY
TRBV27	TRBJ2-2	14	ASRFASGTGTGELF
TRBV10-3	TRBJ2-3	13	AISGSDRNTDTQY
TRBV12-3/TRBV12-4	TRBJ1-4	10	ASNLEGKKLF
TRBV2	TRBJ2-7	11	ASSPPGAYEQY
TRBV7-6	TRBJ2-3	14	ASSLGTGVPTDTQY
TRBV6-5	TRBJ1-6	13	ASSYRQANNSPLH
TRBV14	TRBJ1-2	11	ASSWTGIYGYT
TRBV18	TRBJ2-6	17	ASSPLDRVGISGANVLT
TRBV18	TRBJ1-3	13	ASSRTRNSGNTIY
TRBV10-2	TRBJ1-2	14	ASSESRAGANYGYT
TRBV7-2	TRBJ2-2	13	ASSFFDTRAGELF
TRBV29-1	TRBJ2-7	11	SVGAGGEGEQY
TRBV5-4	TRBJ2-2	14	ASSSGAQGNTGELF
TRBV6-5	TRBJ1-4	12	ASRAWQHNEKLF
TRBV7-9	TRBJ1-1	14	ASSKKTPTGNTEAF
TRBV10-3	TRBJ2-3	14	AISDLARGGTDTQY
TRBV5-1	TRBJ2-3	13	ASSPPGRGTDTQY
TRBV18	TRBJ2-3	13	ASSPQTGETDTQY
TRBV18	TRBJ1-1	11	ASSPQGVAEAF
TRBV19	TRBJ1-5	13	ASKGSRGIDQPQH
TRBV6-5	TRBJ2-1	9	ASVWHLEQF
TRBV2	TRBJ1-1	13	ASSGNRGPNTEAF
TRBV7-6	TRBJ2-3	13	ASSSSGARTDTQY
TRBV29-1	TRBJ1-2	9	SVEHRDGYT
TRBV9	TRBJ2-5	11	ASSARIRETQY